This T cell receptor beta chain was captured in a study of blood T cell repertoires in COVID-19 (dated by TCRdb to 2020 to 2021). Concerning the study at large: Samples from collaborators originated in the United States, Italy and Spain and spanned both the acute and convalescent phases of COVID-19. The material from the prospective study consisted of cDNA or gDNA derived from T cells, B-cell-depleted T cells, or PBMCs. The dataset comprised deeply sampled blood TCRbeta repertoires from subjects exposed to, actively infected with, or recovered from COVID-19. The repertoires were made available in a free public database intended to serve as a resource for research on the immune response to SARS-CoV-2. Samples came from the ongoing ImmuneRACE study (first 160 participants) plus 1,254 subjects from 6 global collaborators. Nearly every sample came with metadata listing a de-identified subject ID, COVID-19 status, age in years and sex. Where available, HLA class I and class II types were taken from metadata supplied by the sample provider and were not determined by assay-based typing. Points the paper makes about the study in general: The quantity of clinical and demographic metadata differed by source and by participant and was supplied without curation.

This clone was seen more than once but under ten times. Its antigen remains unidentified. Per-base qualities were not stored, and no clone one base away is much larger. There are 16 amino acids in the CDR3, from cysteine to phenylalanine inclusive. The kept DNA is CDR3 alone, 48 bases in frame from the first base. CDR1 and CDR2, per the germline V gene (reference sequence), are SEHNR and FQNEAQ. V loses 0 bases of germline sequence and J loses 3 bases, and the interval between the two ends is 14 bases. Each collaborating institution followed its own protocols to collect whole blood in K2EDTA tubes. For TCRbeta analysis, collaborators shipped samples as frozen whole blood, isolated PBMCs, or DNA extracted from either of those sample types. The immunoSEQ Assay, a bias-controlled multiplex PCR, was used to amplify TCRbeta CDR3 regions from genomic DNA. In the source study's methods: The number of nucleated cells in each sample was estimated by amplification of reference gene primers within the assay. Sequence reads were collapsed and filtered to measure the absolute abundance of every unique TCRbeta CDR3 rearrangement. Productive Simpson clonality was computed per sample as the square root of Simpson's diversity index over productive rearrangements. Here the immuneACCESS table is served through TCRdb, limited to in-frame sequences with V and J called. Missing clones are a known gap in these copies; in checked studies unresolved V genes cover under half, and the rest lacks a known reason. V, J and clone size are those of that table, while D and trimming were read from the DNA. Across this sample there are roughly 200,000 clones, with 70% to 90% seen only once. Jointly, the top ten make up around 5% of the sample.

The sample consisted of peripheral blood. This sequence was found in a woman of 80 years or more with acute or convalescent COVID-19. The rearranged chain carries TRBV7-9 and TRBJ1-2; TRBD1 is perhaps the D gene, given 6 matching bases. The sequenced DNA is TGTGCCAGCAGCTTAGCACAGGGATTGGGGTACTATGGCTACACCTTC. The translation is CASSLAQGLGYYGYTF.